This entry features one T cell receptor (beta chain) sequence. Profiling relied on immunoSEQ multiplex PCR, and the TCRdb table lists in-frame clones only, not all of them. Among about 310,000 clones listed, roughly 91% were seen once. The germline V gene encodes CDR1 SGHTA and CDR2 FQGNSA. CDR3 size: 11 residues. V was pared by 3 bases and J by 11 bases, with 10 bases between. The data were obtained in a study of blood T cell repertoires in COVID-19. The age range of participants was 18 to 89 years, with residence in about 25 US areas. Cohorts were determined from participant-reported clinical history.

Sequenced sample: PBMCs or T cells enriched from blood (not recorded which). The source is a woman in her 30s who had recovered from COVID-19. The genes are TRBV7-2 and TRBJ1-1; D not resolved. The CDR3 loop reads CASSFGREAFF. In DNA form, the CDR3 reads TGTGCCAGCAGCTTTGGGAGAGAGGCTTTCTTT.